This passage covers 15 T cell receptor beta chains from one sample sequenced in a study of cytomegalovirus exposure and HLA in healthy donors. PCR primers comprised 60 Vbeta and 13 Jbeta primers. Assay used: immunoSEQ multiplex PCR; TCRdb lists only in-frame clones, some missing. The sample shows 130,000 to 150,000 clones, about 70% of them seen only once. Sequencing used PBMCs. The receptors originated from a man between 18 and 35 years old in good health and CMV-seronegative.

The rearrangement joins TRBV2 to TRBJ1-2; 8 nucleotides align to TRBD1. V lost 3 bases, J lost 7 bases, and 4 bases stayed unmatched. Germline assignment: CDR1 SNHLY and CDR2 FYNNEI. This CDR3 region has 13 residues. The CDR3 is CASSDRGRSGYTF. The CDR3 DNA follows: TGTGCCAGCAGTGACAGGGGGCGGTCTGGCTACACCTTC.

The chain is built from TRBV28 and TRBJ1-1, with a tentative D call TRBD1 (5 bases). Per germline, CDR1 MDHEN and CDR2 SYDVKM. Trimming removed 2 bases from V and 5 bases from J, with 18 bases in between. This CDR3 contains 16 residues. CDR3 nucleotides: TGTGCCAGCAGTTTAAACGGGGGGGGGAGACAAACTGAAGCTTTCTTT. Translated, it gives CASSLNGGGRQTEAFF.

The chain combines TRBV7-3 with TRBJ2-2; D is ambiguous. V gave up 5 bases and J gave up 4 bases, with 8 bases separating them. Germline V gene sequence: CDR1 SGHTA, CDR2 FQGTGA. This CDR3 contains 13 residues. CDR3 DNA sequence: TGTGCCAGCAGCACCCGTAGCACCGGGGAGCTGTTTTTT. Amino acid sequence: CASSTRSTGELFF. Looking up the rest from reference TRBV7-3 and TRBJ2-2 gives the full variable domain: GAGVSQTPSNKVTEKGKYVELRCDPISGHTALYWYRQSLGQGPEFLIYFQGTGAADDSGLPNDRFFAVRPEGSVSTLKIQRTERGDSAVYLCASSTRSTGELFFGEGSRLTVL.

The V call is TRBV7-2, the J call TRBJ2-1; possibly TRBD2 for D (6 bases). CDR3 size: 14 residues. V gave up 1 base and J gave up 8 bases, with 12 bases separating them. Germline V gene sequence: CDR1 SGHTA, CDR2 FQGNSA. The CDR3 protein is CASSLVGGAHEQFF. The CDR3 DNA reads TGTGCCAGCAGCTTAGTCGGAGGGGCGCATGAGCAGTTCTTC.

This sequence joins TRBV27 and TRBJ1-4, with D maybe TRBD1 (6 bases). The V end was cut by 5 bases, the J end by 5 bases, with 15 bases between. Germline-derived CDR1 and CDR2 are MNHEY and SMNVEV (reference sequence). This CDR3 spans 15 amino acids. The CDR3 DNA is TGTGCCAGCAGTGGAACGACAGGCCGGAATGAAAAACTGTTTTTT. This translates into CASSGTTGRNEKLFF. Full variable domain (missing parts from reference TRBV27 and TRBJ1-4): EAQVTQNPRYLITVTGKKLTVTCSQNMNHEYMSWYRQDPGLGLRQIYYSMNVEVTDKGDVPEGYKVSRKEKRNFPLILESPSPNQTSLYFCASSGTTGRNEKLFFGSGTQLSVL.

The CDR3 loop is CAIVPPIGQGGPNTEAFF. CDR3 DNA: TGTGCCATCGTACCACCAATCGGACAGGGGGGGCCGAACACTGAAGCTTTCTTT. The V gene is TRBV7-3, the J gene TRBJ1-1; 10 bases are a match to TRBD1. J gave up 1 base and V 10 bases, and 18 bases lay outside the gene matches. CDR3 length: 18 amino acids. Germline loops: CDR1 SGHTA, CDR2 FQGTGA.

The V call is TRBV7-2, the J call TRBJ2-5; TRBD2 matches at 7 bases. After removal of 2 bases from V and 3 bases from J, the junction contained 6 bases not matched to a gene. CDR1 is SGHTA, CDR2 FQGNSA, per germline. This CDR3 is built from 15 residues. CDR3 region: CASSLNGGGEETQYF. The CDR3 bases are TGTGCCAGCAGCTTAAATGGGGGGGGAGAAGAGACCCAGTACTTC. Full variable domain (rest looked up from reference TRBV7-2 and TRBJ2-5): GAGVSQSPSNKVTEKGKDVELRCDPISGHTALYWYRQSLGQGLEFLIYFQGNSAPDKSGLPSDRFSAERTGGSVSTLTIQRTQQEDSAVYLCASSLNGGGEETQYFGPGTRLLVL.

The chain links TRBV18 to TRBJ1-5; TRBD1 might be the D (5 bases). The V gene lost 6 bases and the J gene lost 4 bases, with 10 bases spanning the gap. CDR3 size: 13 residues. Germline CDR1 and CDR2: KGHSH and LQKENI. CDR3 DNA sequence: TGTGCCAGCTCTGCGGGGGGGAATCAGCCCCAGCATTTT. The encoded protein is CASSAGGNQPQHF.

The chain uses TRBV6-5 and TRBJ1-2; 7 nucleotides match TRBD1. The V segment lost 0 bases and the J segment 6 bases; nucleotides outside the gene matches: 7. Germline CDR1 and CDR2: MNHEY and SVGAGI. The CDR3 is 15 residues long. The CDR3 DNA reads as TGTGCCAGCAGTTACTCGGGGCAGGGGGTCCATGGCTACACCTTC. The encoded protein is CASSYSGQGVHGYTF.

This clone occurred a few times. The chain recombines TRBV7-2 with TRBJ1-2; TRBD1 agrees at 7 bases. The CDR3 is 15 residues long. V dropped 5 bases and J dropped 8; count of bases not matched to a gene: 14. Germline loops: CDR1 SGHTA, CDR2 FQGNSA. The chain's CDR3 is CASSLQTGTSGGYTF. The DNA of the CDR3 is TGTGCCAGCAGCCTACAGACAGGGACTTCCGGAGGCTACACCTTC.

Written as DNA, the CDR3 is TGTGCCAGCAGCGTAACAGGAGAATACGAATACGAGCAGTACTTC. This codes for CASSVTGEYEYEQYF. The chain is built from TRBV7-9 and TRBJ2-7; D may be TRBD1 (5 bases). Trimming pared 5 bases from V and 4 bases from J, leaving 18 bases between. This CDR3 comprises 15 residues. Germline CDR1 is SEHNR and CDR2 is FQNEAQ (reference sequence).

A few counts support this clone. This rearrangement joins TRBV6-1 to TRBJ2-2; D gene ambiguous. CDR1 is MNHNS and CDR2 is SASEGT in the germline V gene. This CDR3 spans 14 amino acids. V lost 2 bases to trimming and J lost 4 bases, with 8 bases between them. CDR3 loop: CASSERQATGELFF. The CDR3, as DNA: TGTGCCAGCAGTGAAAGGCAGGCCACCGGGGAGCTGTTTTTT.

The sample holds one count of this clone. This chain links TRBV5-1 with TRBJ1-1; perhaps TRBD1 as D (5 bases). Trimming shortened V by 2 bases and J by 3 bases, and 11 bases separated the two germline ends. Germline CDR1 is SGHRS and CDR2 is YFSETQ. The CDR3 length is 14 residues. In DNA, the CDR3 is TGCGCCAGCAGCTTTGGGGGAGGGGACACTGAAGCTTTCTTT. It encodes CASSFGGGDTEAFF.

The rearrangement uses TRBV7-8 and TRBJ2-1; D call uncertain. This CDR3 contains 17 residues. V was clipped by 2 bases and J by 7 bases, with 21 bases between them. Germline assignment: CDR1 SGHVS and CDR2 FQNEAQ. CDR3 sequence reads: CASSLRPTATPTNEQFF. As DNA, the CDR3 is TGTGCCAGCAGCTTAAGGCCGACGGCGACACCTACGAATGAGCAGTTCTTC.

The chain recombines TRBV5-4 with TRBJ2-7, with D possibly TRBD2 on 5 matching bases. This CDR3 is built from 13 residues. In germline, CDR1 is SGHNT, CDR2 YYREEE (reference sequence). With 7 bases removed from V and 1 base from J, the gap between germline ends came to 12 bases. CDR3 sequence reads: CASQAGVSYEQYF. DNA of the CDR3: TGTGCCAGCCAAGCCGGGGTATCCTACGAGCAGTACTTC.